One TCR beta chain is described in this entry. The authors' processing: Estimation of nucleated cell counts was performed using reference gene primer amplification. The assay was immunoSEQ multiplex PCR, and TCRdb's table has in-frame clones only and misses some. From that table come the V and J calls and clone size; the DNA was used to work out D and trimming. Of roughly 250,000 clones detected, roughly 87% appear once; the ten largest clones hold roughly 7%. This sample was included in a study of blood T cell repertoires in COVID-19. Looking at the study overall: The origin of the acute and convalescent COVID-19 samples was the United States, Italy and Spain.

This CDR3 is built from 15 residues. Germline CDR1 and CDR2: KGHSH and LQKENI. V gave up 4 bases and J gave up 3 bases; unmatched junction bases: 5. The V and J genes are TRBV18 and TRBJ2-2, with TRBD2 matching over 7 bases. This clonotype was sampled from a man in his sixties who had recovered from COVID-19. Sequenced material: peripheral blood. The CDR3 bases are TGTGCCAGCTCACAATCCGCGGGGGACACCGGGGAGCTGTTTTTT. This encodes CASSQSAGDTGELFF. Combining the CDR3 with reference TRBV18 and TRBJ2-2 gives the whole variable domain NAGVMQNPRHLVRRRGQEARLRCSPMKGHSHVYWYRQLPEEGLKFMVYLQKENIIDESGMPKERFSAEFPKEGPSILRIQQVVRGDSAAYFCASSQSAGDTGELFFGEGSRLTVL.